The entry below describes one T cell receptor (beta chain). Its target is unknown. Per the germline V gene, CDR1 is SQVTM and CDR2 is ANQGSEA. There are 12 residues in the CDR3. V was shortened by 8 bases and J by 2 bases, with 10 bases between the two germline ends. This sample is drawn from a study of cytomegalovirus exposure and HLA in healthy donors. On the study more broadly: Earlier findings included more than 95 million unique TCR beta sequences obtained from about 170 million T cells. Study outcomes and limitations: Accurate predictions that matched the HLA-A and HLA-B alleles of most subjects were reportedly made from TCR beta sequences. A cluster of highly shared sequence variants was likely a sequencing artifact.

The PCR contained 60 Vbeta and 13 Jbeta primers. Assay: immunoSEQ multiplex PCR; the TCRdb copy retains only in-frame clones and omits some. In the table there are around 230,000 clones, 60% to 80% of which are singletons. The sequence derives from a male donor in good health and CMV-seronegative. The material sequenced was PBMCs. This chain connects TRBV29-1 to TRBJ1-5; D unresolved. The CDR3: CSTGEGNQPQHF. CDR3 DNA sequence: TGCAGCACCGGGGAAGGCAATCAGCCCCAGCATTTT. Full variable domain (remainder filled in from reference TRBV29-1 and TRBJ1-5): SAVISQKPSRDICQRGTSLTIQCQVDSQVTMMFWYRQQPGQSLTLIATANQGSEATYESGFVIDKFPISRPNLTFSTLTVSNMSPEDSSIYLCSTGEGNQPQHFGDGTRLSIL.